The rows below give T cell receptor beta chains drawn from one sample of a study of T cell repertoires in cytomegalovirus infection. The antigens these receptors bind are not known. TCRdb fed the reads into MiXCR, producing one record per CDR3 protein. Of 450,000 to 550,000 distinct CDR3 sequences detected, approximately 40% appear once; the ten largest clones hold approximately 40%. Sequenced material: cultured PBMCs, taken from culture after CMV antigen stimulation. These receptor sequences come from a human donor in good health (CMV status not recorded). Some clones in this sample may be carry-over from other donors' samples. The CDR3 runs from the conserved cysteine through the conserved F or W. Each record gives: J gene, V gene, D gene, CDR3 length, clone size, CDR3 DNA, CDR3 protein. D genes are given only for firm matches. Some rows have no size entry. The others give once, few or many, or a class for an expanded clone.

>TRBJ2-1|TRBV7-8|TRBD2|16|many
TGTGCCAGCAGCGCATCCAGCGGGGGCCTAGGGAATGAGCAGTTCTTC
CASSASSGGLGNEQFF
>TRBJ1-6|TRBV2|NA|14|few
TGTGCCAGCAGTGAAGCAGGGTTCGGTTCACCCCTCCACTTT
CASSEAGFGSPLHF
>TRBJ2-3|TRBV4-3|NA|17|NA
TGCGCCAGCAGCCTTTTGTGGGGAGAGGGTGGCACAGATACGCAGTATTTT
CASSLLWGEGGTDTQYF
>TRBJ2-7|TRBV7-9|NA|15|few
TGTGCCAGCAGCTTAGGGGTAGGGGACAACTACGAGCAGTACTTC
CASSLGVGDNYEQYF
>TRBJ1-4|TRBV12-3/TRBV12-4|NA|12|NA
TGTGCCAGCCGCCGGTTCGGTGAAAAACTGTTTTTT
CASRRFGEKLFF
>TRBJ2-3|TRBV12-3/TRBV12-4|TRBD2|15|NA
TGTGCCAGCAGCCCTAGCGGGATCGGCACAGATACGCAGTATTTT
CASSPSGIGTDTQYF
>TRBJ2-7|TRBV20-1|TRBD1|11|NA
TGCAGTGCAGGGGGCTGGTACGAGCAGTACTTC
CSAGGWYEQYF
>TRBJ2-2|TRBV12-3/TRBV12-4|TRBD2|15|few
TGTGCCAGCAGTTTGACTAGCGAGAACACCGGGGAGCTGTTTTTT
CASSLTSENTGELFF
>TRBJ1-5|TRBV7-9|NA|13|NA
TGTGCCAGCAGCTCCCACGTTGGTCAGCCCCAGCATTTT
CASSSHVGQPQHF
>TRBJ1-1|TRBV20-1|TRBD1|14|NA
TGCAGTGCTAAAGGACAGGGGATGAACACTGAAGCTTTCTTT
CSAKGQGMNTEAFF
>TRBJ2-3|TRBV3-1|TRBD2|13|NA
TGTGCCAGCAGCCCCCCCGGACTAGCGTTGCAGTATTTT
CASSPPGLALQYF
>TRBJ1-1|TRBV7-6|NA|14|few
TGTGCCAGCAGCTCCCGGGGGAGCCCCACTGAAGCTTTCTTT
CASSSRGSPTEAFF
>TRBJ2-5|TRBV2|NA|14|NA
TGTGCCAGCAGCCCCGATGGGGGTGGAGAGACCCAGTACTTC
CASSPDGGGETQYF
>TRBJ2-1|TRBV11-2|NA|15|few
TGTGCCAGCAGCCTCGGTCCCAACCCCGGCAATGAGCAGTTCTTC
CASSLGPNPGNEQFF
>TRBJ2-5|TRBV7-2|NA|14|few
TGTGCCAGCAGCTTATATAGGGGGCAAGAGACCCAGTACTTC
CASSLYRGQETQYF
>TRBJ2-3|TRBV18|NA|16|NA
TGTGCCAGCTCACCACCGACGCCGGCGGGCACAGATACGCAGTATTTT
CASSPPTPAGTDTQYF
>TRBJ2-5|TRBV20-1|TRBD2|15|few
TGCAGTGCAAAGTTAGCGGGAGGGAGACAAGAGACCCAGTACTTC
CSAKLAGGRQETQYF
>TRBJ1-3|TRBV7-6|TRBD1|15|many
TGTGCCAGCGGGAGGGGGACAGCTTACGGAAACACCATATATTTT
CASGRGTAYGNTIYF
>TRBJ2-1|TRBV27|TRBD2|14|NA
TGTGCCAGCAGTCAGGGACTAGTTTTCAATGAGCAGTTCTTC
CASSQGLVFNEQFF
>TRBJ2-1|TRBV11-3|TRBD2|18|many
TGTGCCAGCAGCACCCCCCTCTGGGGCGGGAGGGCCTACAATGAGCAGTTCTTC
CASSTPLWGGRAYNEQFF
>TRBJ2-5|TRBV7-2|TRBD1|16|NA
TGTGCCAGCAGCTTAGGCCCCGGGACAGGGGTGGAGACCCAGTACTTC
CASSLGPGTGVETQYF
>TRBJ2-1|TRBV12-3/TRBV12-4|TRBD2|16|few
TGTGCCAGCAGTTCCACTAGCGGGATGGGGTACAATGAGCAGTTCTTC
CASSSTSGMGYNEQFF
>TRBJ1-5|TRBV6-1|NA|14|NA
TGTGCCAGCACGGCCATCTATAGCAATCAGCCCCAGCATTTT
CASTAIYSNQPQHF
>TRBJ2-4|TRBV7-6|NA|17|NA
TGTGCCAGCAGCCGACTTGGACAGAGCTTAGGCAAAAACATTCAGTACTTC
CASSRLGQSLGKNIQYF